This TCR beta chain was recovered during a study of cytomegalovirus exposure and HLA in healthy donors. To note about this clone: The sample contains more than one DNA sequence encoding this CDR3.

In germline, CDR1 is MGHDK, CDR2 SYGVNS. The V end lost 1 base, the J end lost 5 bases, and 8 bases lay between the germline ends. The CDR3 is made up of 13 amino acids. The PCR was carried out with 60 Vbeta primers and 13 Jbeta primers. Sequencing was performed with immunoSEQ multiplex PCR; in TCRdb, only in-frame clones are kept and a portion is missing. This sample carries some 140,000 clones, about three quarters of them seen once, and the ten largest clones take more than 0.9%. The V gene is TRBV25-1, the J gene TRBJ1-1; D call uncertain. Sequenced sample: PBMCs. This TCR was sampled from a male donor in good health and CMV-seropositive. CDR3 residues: CASSEWGGTEAFF. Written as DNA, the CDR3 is TGTGCCAGCAGTGAATGGGGAGGGACTGAAGCTTTCTTT.